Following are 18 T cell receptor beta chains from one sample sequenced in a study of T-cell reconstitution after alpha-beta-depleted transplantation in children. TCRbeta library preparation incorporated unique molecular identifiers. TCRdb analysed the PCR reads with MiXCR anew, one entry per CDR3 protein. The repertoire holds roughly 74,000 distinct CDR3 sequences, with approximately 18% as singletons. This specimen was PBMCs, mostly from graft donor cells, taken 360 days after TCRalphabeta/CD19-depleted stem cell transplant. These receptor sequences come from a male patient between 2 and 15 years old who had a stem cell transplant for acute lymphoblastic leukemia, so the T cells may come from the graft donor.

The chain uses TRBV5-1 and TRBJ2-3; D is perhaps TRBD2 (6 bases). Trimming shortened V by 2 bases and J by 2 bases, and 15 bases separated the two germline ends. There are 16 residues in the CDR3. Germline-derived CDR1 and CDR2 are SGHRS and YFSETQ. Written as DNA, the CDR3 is TGCGCCAGCAGCTTTGGACTACAAACGAACACAGATACGCAGTATTTT. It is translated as CASSFGLQTNTDTQYF.

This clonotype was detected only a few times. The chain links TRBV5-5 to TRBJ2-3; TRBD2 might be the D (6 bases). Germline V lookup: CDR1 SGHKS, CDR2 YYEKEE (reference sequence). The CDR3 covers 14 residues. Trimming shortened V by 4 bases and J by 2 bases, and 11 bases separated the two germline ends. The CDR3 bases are TGTGCCAGCAGCAAACTAGCCCTCACAGATACGCAGTATTTT. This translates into CASSKLALTDTQYF.

The CDR3 nucleotides are TGCGCCAGCAGCTTGGGGAGGGCCCCCTACAATGAGCAGTTCTTC. Translated: CASSLGRAPYNEQFF. The chain employs TRBV5-1 and TRBJ2-1, with D perhaps matching TRBD2 (6 bases). The V end was cut by 0 bases, the J end by 2 bases, with 9 bases between. The germline V gene has CDR1 SGHRS and CDR2 YFSETQ. This CDR3 is 15 amino acids long.

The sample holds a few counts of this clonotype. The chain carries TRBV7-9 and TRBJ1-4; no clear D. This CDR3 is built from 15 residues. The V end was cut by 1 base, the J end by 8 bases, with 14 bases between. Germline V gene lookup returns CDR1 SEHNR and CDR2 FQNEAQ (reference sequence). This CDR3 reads CASSLGIFEAEKLFF. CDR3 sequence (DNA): TGTGCCAGCAGCTTAGGGATATTTGAGGCCGAAAAACTGTTTTTT.

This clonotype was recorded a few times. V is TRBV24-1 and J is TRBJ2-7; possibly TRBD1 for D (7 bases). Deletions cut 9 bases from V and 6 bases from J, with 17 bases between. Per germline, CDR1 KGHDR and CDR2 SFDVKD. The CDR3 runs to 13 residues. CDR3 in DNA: TGTGCCACCCAGCAGAGGAGGGGGCGCGAGCAGTACTTC. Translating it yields CATQQRRGREQYF.

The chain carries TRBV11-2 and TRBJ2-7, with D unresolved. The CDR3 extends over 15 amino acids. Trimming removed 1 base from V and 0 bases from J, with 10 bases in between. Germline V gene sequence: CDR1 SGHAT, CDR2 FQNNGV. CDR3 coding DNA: TGTGCCAGCAGCTTAGGGCGGAAGAGCTCCTACGAGCAGTACTTC. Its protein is CASSLGRKSSYEQYF.

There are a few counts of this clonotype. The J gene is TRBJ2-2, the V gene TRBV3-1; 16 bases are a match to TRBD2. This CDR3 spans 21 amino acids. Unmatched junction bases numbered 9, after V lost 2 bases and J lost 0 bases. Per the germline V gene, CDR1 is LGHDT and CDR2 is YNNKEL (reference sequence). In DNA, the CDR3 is TGTGCCAGCAGCCAATTCAGCAAGGGGACTAGCGGGAGGGCGAACACCGGGGAGCTGTTTTTT. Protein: CASSQFSKGTSGRANTGELFF. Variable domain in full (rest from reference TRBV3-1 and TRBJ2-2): DTAVSQTPKYLVTQMGNDKSIKCEQNLGHDTMYWYKQDSKKFLKIMFSYNNKELIINETVPNRFSPKSPDKAHLNLHINSLELGDSAVYFCASSQFSKGTSGRANTGELFFGEGSRLTVL.

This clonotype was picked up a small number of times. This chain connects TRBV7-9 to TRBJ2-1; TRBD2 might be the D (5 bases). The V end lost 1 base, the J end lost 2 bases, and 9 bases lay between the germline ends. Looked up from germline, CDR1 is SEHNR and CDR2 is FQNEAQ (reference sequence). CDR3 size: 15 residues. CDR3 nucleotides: TGTGCCAGCAGCTTAGTGCGGGTTACCTACAATGAGCAGTTCTTC. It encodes CASSLVRVTYNEQFF.

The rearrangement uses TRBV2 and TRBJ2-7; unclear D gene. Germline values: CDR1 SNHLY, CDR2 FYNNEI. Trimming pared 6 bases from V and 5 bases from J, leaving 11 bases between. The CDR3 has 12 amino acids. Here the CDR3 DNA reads TGTGCCAGCAGCCCCTTCTTCGACGAGCAGTACTTC. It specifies CASSPFFDEQYF. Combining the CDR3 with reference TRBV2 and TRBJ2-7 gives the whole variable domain EPEVTQTPSHQVTQMGQEVILRCVPISNHLYFYWYRQILGQKVEFLVSFYNNEISEKSEIFDDQFSVERPDGSNFTLKIRSTKLEDSAMYFCASSPFFDEQYFGPGTRLTVT.

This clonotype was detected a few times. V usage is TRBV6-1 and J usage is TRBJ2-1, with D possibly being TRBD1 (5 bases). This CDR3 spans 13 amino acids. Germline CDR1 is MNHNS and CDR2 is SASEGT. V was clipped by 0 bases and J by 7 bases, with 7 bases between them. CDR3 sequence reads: CASSEARTNEQFF. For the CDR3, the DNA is TGTGCCAGCAGTGAAGCAAGGACAAATGAGCAGTTCTTC.

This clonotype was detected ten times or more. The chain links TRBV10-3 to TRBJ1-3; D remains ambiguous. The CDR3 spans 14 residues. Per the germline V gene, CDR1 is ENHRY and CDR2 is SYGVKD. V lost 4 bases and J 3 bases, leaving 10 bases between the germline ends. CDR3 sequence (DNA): TGTGCCATCAGTGTACAGCTAGATGGAAACACCATATATTTT. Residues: CAISVQLDGNTIYF.

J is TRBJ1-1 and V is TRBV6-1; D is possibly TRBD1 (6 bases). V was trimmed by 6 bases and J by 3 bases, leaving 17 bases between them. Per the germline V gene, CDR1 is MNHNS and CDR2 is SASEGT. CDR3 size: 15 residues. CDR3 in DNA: TGTGCCAGCAGGACCGGGACACGGCTTTACACTGAAGCTTTCTTT. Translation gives CASRTGTRLYTEAFF.

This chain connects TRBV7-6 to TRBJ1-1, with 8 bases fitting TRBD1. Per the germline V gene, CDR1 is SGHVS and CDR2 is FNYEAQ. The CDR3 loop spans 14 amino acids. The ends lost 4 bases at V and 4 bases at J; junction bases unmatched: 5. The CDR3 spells CASSSQGARTEAFF. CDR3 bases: TGTGCCAGCAGCTCTCAGGGGGCACGCACTGAAGCTTTCTTT.

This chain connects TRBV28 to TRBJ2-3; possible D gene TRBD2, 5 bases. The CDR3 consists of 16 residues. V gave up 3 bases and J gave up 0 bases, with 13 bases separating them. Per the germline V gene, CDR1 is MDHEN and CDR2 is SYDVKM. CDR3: CASSLRWELSTDTQYF. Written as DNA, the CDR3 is TGTGCCAGCAGTTTGCGGTGGGAGCTTAGCACAGATACGCAGTATTTT.

The CDR3 DNA follows: TGTGCCTGGAATTACGGGGCTCCGAACACCGGGGAGCTGTTTTTT. Translated: CAWNYGAPNTGELFF. The chain employs TRBV30 and TRBJ2-2; possibly TRBD1 or TRBD2 for D (5 bases each). Trimming pared 4 bases from V and 0 bases from J, leaving 12 bases between. The CDR3 runs to 15 residues. Germline CDR1 reads GTSNPN; CDR2 reads SVGIG (reference sequence).

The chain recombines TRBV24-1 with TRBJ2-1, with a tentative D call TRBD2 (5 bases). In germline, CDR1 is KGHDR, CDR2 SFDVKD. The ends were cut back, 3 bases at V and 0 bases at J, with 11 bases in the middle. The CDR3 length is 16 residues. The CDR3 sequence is CATSDARLTSYNEQFF. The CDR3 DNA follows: TGTGCCACCAGTGATGCTCGACTAACCTCCTACAATGAGCAGTTCTTC.

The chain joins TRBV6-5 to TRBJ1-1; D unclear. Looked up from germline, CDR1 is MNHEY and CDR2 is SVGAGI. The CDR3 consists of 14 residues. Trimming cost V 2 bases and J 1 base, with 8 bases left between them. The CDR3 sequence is CASSYRLRNTEAFF. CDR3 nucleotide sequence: TGTGCCAGCAGTTACCGACTAAGGAACACTGAAGCTTTCTTT.

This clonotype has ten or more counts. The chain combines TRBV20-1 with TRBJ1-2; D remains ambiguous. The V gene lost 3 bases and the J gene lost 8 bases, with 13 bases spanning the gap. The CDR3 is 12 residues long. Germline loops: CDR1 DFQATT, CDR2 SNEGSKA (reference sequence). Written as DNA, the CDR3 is TGCAGTGCTAGGCGTCGACACGGCGGCTACACCTTC. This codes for CSARRRHGGYTF.